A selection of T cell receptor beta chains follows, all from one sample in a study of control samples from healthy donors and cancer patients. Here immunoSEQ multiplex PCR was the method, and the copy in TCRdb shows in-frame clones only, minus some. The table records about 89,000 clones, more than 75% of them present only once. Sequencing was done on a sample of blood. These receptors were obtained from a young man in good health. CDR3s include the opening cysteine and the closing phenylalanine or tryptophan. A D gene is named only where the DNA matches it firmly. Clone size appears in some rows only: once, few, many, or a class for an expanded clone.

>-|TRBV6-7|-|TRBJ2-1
CASSYSSPEQFF
TGTGCCAGCAGTTACTCGAGTCCTGAGCAGTTCTTC
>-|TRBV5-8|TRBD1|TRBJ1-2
CASITSGGLYGYTF
TGTGCCAGCATCACATCAGGGGGCCTCTATGGCTACACCTTC
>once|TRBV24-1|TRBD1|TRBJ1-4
CATSDRTGGGEKLFF
TGTGCCACCAGTGATCGGACAGGGGGAGGTGAAAAACTGTTTTTT
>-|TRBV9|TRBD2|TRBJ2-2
CASSVTSGGIGELFF
TGTGCCAGCAGCGTAACCAGCGGGGGGATCGGGGAGCTGTTTTTT
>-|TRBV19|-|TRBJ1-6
CASSTADYNSPLHF
TGTGCCAGTAGTACCGCTGACTATAATTCACCCCTCCACTTT
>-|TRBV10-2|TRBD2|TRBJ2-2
CASIPSGGVNTGELFF
TGCGCCAGCATTCCTAGCGGGGGGGTGAACACCGGGGAGCTGTTTTTT
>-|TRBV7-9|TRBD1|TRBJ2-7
CASSLGQGLDEQYF
TGTGCCAGCAGCTTAGGACAGGGGTTGGACGAGCAGTACTTC
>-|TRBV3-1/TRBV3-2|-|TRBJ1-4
CASSPNREGKLFF
TGTGCCAGCAGCCCCAACAGGGAAGGAAAACTGTTTTTT
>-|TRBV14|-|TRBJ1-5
CASSQDLPTDERGQPQHF
TGTGCCAGCAGCCAAGACTTGCCAACCGATGAGAGGGGTCAGCCCCAGCATTTT
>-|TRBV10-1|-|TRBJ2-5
CASSESGRETQYF
TGCGCCAGCAGTGAGTCTGGGAGGGAGACCCAGTACTTC
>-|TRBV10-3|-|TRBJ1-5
CAISESDTTSNQPQHF
TGTGCCATCAGTGAGTCGGACACTACTAGCAATCAGCCCCAGCATTTT
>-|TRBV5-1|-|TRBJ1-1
CASSFSSGNTEAFF
TGCGCCAGCAGCTTTAGCTCGGGGAACACTGAAGCTTTCTTT
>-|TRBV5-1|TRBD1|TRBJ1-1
CASSLEQGLKAFF
TGCGCCAGCAGCTTGGAACAGGGGTTAAAAGCTTTCTTT
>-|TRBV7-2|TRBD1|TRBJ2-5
CASSSDRGETQYF
TGTGCCAGCAGCTCGGACAGGGGGGAGACCCAGTACTTC
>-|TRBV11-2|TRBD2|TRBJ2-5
CASSLTASGGPQETQYF
TGTGCCAGCAGCTTAACGGCTAGCGGGGGCCCTCAAGAGACCCAGTACTTC
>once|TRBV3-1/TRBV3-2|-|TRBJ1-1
CASSQGEYTEAFF
TGTGCCAGCAGCCAAGGAGAGTACACTGAAGCTTTCTTT
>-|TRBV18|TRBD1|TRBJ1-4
CASSPSDRGGKLFF
TGTGCCAGCTCACCCTCCGACAGGGGAGGGAAACTGTTTTTT
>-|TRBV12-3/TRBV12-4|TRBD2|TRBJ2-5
CASTHREGTQYF
TGTGCCAGCACCCATCGGGAGGGGACCCAGTACTTC
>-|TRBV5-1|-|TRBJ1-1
CASSLSLGYTEAFF
TGCGCCAGCAGCTTGTCACTCGGGTACACTGAAGCTTTCTTT
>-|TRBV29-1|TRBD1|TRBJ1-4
CSVRSGQGAFATNEKLFF
TGCAGCGTTCGTTCGGGACAGGGGGCGTTTGCAACTAATGAAAAACTGTTTTTT
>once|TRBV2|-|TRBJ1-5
CASSEASRASNQPQHF
TGTGCCAGCAGTGAAGCGAGCAGGGCCAGCAATCAGCCCCAGCATTTT
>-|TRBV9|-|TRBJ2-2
CASTKEGGTGELFF
TGTGCCAGCACCAAAGAGGGGGGTACCGGGGAGCTGTTTTTT
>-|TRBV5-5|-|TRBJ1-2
CASSLDLLTYGYTF
TGTGCCAGCAGCTTGGACCTTTTAACCTATGGCTACACCTTC
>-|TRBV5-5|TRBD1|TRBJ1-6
CASSLAAGGNSPLHF
TGTGCCAGCAGCTTGGCAGCAGGGGGCAATTCACCCCTCCACTTT
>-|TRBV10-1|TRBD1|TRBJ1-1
CASRGQGTNTEAFF
TGCGCCAGCAGGGGACAGGGAACGAACACTGAAGCTTTCTTT
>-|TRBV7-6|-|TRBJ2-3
CASSGLSGRTSTDTQYF
TGTGCCAGCAGCGGTCTGAGCGGCCGAACGAGCACAGATACGCAGTATTTT
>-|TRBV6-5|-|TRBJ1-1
CASSYSYGTEAFF
TGTGCCAGCAGTTACTCGTATGGTACTGAAGCTTTCTTT
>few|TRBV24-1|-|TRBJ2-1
CATSAPGHHNEQFF
TGTGCCACCAGTGCCCCGGGGCACCACAATGAGCAGTTCTTC
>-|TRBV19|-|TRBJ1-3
CASTPGTGNTIYF
TGTGCCAGCACACCCGGGACTGGAAACACCATATATTTT
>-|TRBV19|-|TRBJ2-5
CASSPVGRRETQYF
TGTGCCAGTAGTCCGGTGGGGAGACGGGAGACCCAGTACTTC
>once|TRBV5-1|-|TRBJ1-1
CASSFQGMNTEAFF
TGCGCCAGCAGCTTTCAGGGGATGAACACTGAAGCTTTCTTT
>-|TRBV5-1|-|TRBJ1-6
CASSWGGSTDSPLHF
TGCGCCAGCAGCTGGGGGGGAAGTACCGATTCACCCCTCCACTTT
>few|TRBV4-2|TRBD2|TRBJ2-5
CASSLPLTSGQETQYF
TGTGCCAGCAGCCTCCCTTTGACTAGCGGGCAAGAGACCCAGTACTTC
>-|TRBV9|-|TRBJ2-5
CASSVTPNPQETQYF
TGTGCCAGCAGCGTTACACCGAACCCTCAAGAGACCCAGTACTTC
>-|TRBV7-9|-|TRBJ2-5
CASSLIVAGRRETQYF
TGTGCCAGCAGCTTAATAGTGGCGGGGCGACGAGAGACCCAGTACTTC
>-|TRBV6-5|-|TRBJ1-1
CASITPDGAGEAFF
TGTGCCAGCATCACACCCGACGGAGCAGGTGAAGCTTTCTTT
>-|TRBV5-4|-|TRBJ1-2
CASSLIATPYGYTF
TGTGCCAGCAGCCTCATCGCCACTCCTTATGGCTACACCTTC
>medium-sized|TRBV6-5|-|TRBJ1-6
CASSYSTVYNSPLHF
TGTGCCAGCAGTTACTCGACAGTTTATAATTCACCCCTCCACTTT
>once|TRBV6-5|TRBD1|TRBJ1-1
CASTLTGTNTEAFF
TGTGCCAGCACATTGACAGGGACCAACACTGAAGCTTTCTTT
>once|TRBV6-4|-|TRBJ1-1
CASSDQGGGNTEAFF
TGTGCCAGCAGTGACCAGGGTGGGGGGAACACTGAAGCTTTCTTT
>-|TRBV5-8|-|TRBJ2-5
CASSRTGRGETQYF
TGTGCCAGCAGCAGGACAGGGAGGGGAGAGACCCAGTACTTC
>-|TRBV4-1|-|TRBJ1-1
CASSQGPERNTEAFF
TGCGCCAGCAGCCAAGGTCCGGAAAGGAACACTGAAGCTTTCTTT
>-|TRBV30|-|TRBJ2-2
CAWSTTANTGELFF
TGTGCCTGGAGTACGACAGCGAACACCGGGGAGCTGTTTTTT
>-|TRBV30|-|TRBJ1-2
CAWTPAANYGYTF
TGTGCCTGGACACCGGCAGCTAACTATGGCTACACCTTC
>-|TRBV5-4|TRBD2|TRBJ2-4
CASSLEGSGGARNIQYF
TGTGCCAGCAGCTTGGAGGGTAGCGGGGGGGCAAGAAACATTCAGTACTTC
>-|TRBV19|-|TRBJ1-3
CASSINGHNSGNTIYF
TGTGCCAGTAGTATCAACGGACATAACTCTGGAAACACCATATATTTT
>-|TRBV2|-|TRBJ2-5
CASSERTQYQETQYF
TGTGCCAGCAGTGAAAGGACACAGTACCAAGAGACCCAGTACTTC
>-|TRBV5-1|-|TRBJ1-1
CASSEGVGATEAFF
TGCGCCAGCAGCGAGGGGGTTGGGGCCACTGAAGCTTTCTTT
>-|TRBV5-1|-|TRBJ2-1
CASSYGTGLKEQFF
TGCGCCAGCAGTTACGGGACCGGACTTAAGGAGCAGTTCTTC
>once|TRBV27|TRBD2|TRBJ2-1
CASSSLAGLVYNEQFF
TGTGCCAGCAGTTCCTTAGCGGGGCTGGTCTACAATGAGCAGTTCTTC
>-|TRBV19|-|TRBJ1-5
CASRGGGVGDQPQHF
TGTGCCAGTAGGGGAGGGGGAGTCGGCGACCAGCCCCAGCATTTT